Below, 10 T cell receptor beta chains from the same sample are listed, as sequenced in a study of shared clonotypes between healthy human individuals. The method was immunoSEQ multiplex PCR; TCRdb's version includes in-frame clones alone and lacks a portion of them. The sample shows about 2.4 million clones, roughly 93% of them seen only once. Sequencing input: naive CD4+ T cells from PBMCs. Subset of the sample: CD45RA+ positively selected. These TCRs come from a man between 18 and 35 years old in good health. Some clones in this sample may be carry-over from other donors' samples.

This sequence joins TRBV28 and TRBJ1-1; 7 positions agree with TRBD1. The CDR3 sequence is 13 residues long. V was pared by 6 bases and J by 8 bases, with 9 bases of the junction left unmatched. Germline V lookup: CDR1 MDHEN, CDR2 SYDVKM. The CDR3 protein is CASRYDRVDEAFF. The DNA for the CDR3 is TGTGCCAGCAGGTATGACAGGGTAGACGAAGCTTTCTTT.

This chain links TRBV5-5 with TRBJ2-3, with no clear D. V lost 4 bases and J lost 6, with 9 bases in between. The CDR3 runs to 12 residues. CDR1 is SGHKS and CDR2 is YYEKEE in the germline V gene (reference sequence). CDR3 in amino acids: CASSPVTDTQYF. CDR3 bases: TGTGCCAGCAGCCCGGTTACCGATACGCAGTATTTT.

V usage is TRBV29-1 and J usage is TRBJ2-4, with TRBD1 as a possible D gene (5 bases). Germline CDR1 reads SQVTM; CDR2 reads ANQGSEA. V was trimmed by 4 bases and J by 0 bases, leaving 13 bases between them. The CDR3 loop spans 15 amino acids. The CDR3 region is CSVGFGALAKNIQYF. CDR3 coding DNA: TGCAGCGTTGGATTTGGGGCCCTAGCCAAAAACATTCAGTACTTC.

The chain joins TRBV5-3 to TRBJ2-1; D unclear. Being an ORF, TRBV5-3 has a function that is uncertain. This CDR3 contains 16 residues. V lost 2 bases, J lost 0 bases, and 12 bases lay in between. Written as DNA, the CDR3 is TGTGCCAGAAGCTTCGGACCCCCGAGCTCCTACAATGAGCAGTTCTTC. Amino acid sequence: CARSFGPPSSYNEQFF.

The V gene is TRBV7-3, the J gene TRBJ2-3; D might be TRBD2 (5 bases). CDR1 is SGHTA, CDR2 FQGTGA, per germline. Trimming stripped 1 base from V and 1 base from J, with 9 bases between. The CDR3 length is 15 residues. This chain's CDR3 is CASSLIYGGTDTQYF. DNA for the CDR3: TGTGCCAGCAGCTTAATTTACGGGGGCACAGATACGCAGTATTTT.

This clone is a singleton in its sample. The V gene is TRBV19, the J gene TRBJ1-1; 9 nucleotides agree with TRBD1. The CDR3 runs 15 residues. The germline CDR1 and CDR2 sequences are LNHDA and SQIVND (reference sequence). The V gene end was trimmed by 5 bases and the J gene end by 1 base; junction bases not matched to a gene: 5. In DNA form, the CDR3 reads TGTGCCAGTAGTTTAGGGACAGGGTGGAACACTGAAGCTTTCTTT. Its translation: CASSLGTGWNTEAFF.

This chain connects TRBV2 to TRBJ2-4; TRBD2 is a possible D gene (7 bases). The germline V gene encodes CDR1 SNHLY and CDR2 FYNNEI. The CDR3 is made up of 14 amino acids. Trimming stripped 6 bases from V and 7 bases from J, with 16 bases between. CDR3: CASSKARGGNIQYF. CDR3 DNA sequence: TGTGCCAGCAGCAAGGCTAGGGGGGGGAACATTCAGTACTTC.

CDR3 DNA sequence: TGTGCCAGCCTACCGGGGCCCACGCTTTATGGCTACACCTTC. Translated: CASLPGPTLYGYTF. The J gene is TRBJ1-2, the V gene TRBV5-5; D possibly corresponds to TRBD1 (5 bases). CDR3 length equals 14 residues. Trimming shortened V by 7 bases and J by 5 bases, and 18 bases separated the two germline ends. Germline lookup yields CDR1 SGHKS and CDR2 YYEKEE (reference sequence).

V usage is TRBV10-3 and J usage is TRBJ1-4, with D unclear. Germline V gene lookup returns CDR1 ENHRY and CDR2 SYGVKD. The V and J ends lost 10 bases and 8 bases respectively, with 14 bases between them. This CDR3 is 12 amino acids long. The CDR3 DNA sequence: TGTGCCAACAGCCCAAATAGCGAAAAACTGTTTTTT. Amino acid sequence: CANSPNSEKLFF.

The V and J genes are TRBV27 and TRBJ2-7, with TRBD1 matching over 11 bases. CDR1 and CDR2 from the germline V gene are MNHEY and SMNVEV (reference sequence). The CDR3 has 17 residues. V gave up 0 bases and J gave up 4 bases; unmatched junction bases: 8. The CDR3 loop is CASSLSPGQGVEYEQYF. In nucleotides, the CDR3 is TGTGCCAGCAGTTTATCCCCGGGACAGGGGGTGGAGTACGAGCAGTACTTC.